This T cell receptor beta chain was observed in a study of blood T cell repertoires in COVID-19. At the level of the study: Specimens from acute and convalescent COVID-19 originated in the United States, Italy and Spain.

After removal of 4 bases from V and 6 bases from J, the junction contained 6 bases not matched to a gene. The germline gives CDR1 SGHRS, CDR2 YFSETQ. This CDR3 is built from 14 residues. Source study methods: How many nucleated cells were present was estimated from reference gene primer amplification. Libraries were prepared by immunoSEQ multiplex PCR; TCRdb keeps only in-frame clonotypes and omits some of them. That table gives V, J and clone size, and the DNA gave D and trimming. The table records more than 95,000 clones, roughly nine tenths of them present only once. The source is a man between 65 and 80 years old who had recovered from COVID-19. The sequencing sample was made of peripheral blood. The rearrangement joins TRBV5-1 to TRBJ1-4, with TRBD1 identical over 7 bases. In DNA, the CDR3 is TGCGCCAGCAGCGTTACCGGGACAGATGAAAAACTGTTTTTT. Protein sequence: CASSVTGTDEKLFF.